Detailed here is one T cell receptor (beta chain). The data were obtained in a study of blood T cell repertoires in COVID-19. The data were produced by immunoSEQ multiplex PCR, yet TCRdb's version contains in-frame clones alone and is incomplete. The repertoire holds 200,000 to 250,000 clones, with over 80% as singletons. The CDR3 runs 16 residues. J gave up 5 bases and V 3 bases, and 10 bases lay outside the gene matches. Germline V CDR1 and CDR2: SGDLS, YYNGEE. Two negative PCRs, clearance, or symptom resolution had been documented for recovered Cohort 3 donors. The chain uses TRBV9 and TRBJ2-1; 8 bases are a match to TRBD2. The sequence derives from a woman between 40 and 50 years old who had recovered from COVID-19. What was sequenced was PBMCs or T cells enriched from blood (not recorded which). CDR3 region: CASSAPGGGVDNEQFF. Written as DNA, the CDR3 is TGTGCCAGCAGCGCCCCGGGGGGGGGAGTCGACAATGAGCAGTTCTTC.